The 13 T cell receptor beta chains reported below all come from one sample, sequenced in a study of blood T cell repertoires in COVID-19. Libraries were prepared by immunoSEQ multiplex PCR; TCRdb keeps only in-frame clonotypes and omits some of them. The sample holds roughly 140,000 clones, roughly 80% seen once. Sequenced: peripheral blood. These receptors all stem from a man aged 55-75 years with acute or convalescent COVID-19.

This chain uses TRBV18 with TRBJ2-7; the D gene is possibly TRBD2 (5 bases). The V end lost 3 bases, the J end lost 0 bases, and 9 bases lay between the germline ends. Germline V gene sequence: CDR1 KGHSH, CDR2 LQKENI. CDR3 length equals 14 residues. The CDR3 sequence: CASSPSVSSYEQYF. The CDR3 DNA reads TGTGCCAGCTCACCTAGCGTCAGCTCCTACGAGCAGTACTTC.

The chain combines TRBV19 with TRBJ2-3; possible D gene TRBD1, 6 bases. Between the trimmed V and J ends, which lost 5 bases and 1 base, there was a span of 13 bases. The CDR3 spans 15 residues. CDR1 is LNHDA and CDR2 is SQIVND in the germline V gene (reference sequence). CDR3 nucleotides: TGTGCCAGTAGTTCGGGGACACCGGGCACAGATACGCAGTATTTT. The encoded protein is CASSSGTPGTDTQYF.

The chain recombines TRBV6-4 with TRBJ2-5; 12 nucleotides align to TRBD2. CDR1 and CDR2 (germline): MRHNA, SNTAGT. V lost 0 bases, J lost 2 bases, and 10 bases stayed unmatched. CDR3 length: 19 residues. The CDR3 is CASSDSLLAGGRLQETQYF. The CDR3 DNA is TGTGCCAGCAGTGACTCCCTACTAGCGGGGGGCCGTCTACAAGAGACCCAGTACTTC.

The chain employs TRBV7-2 and TRBJ1-2, with D uncertain. The CDR3 length is 16 residues. The V gene's germline CDR1 is SGHTA and CDR2 FQGNSA. Trimming removed 5 bases from V and 0 bases from J, with 16 bases in between. DNA for the CDR3: TGTGCCAGCAGCCCCGGGCGTCGGGGATCTAACTATGGCTACACCTTC. Amino acid sequence: CASSPGRRGSNYGYTF.

The J gene is TRBJ1-6, the V gene TRBV3-1 (or the pseudogene TRBV3-2), with 12 bases lining up with TRBD1. Germline V gene sequence: CDR1 LGHDT, CDR2 YNNKEL (reference sequence). V was clipped by 8 bases and J by 4 bases; unmatched bases: 6. This CDR3 is 16 amino acids long. CDR3 amino acids: CASGGTGGGYNSPLHF. The CDR3 DNA reads TGTGCCAGCGGAGGGACAGGGGGCGGGTATAATTCACCCCTCCACTTT.

The chain uses TRBV19 and TRBJ2-7; TRBD2 matches 7 bases. The CDR3 consists of 15 residues. Germline CDR1 LNHDA, CDR2 SQIVND (reference sequence). The ends lost 3 bases at V and 3 bases at J; junction bases unmatched: 8. This chain's CDR3 is CASSIYPRGVYEQYF. The CDR3 DNA is TGTGCCAGTAGTATTTACCCCCGGGGGGTCTACGAGCAGTACTTC.

This chain links TRBV2 with TRBJ1-3, with 12 bases that match TRBD1. The V and J ends lost 7 bases and 8 bases, in that order; junction bases with no gene match: 12. Germline V gives CDR1 SNHLY, CDR2 FYNNEI. The CDR3 is 16 amino acids. CDR3 bases: TGTGCCAGCACCGAGGGACAGGGGGCAACCTCAGACACCATATATTTT. Protein: CASTEGQGATSDTIYF.

This chain uses TRBV7-2 with TRBJ2-3; 10 bases agree with TRBD2. V was pared by 6 bases and J by 2 bases, with 14 bases of the junction left unmatched. CDR3 size: 18 residues. Germline V lookup: CDR1 SGHTA, CDR2 FQGNSA. The CDR3 coding sequence is TGTGCCAGCAGTAAGAGGGTAGCGGGGGGTTCGACCACAGATACGCAGTATTTT. This sequence encodes CASSKRVAGGSTTDTQYF.

The chain recombines TRBV19 with TRBJ2-7; a possible D gene is TRBD1 (5 bases). The CDR3 consists of 15 residues. The germline V and J ends were trimmed by 4 bases and 3 bases, with 16 bases remaining between them. CDR1 is LNHDA and CDR2 is SQIVND in the germline V gene (reference sequence). The CDR3 DNA reads TGTGCCAGTAGTACGACAGTTGGAAACAACTACGAGCAGTACTTC. This encodes CASSTTVGNNYEQYF.

This clone was seen just once. The chain's CDR3 is CASSEAPTGPNEKLFF. CDR3 nucleotides: TGTGCCAGCAGTGAAGCCCCGACAGGGCCTAATGAAAAACTGTTTTTT. The V call is TRBV6-1, the J call TRBJ1-4; TRBD1 matches 7 bases. Trimming removed 0 bases from V and 3 bases from J; junction bases left unmatched: 4. The CDR3 is 16 residues long. From germline, CDR1 is MNHNS and CDR2 SASEGT.

The rearrangement joins TRBV6-1 to TRBJ1-5; D call uncertain. The germline V and J ends were trimmed by 2 bases and 0 bases, with 17 bases remaining between them. CDR1 is MNHNS, CDR2 SASEGT, per germline. The CDR3 is 18 residues long. In DNA form, the CDR3 reads TGTGCCAGCAGTGAATTCGGGTATTTTCAGTTTAGCAATCAGCCCCAGCATTTT. Protein: CASSEFGYFQFSNQPQHF.

The chain has TRBV12-5 and TRBJ2-5, with D possibly TRBD1 on 5 matching bases. Between the trimmed V and J ends, which lost 0 bases and 1 base, there was a span of 18 bases. The CDR3 runs to 18 residues. Per the germline V gene, CDR1 is LGHNT and CDR2 is FRNRAP. The CDR3 coding sequence is TGTGCTAGTGGTTTGGTACGAATTTCCAGACAGCTCCAAGAGACCCAGTACTTC. This gives the protein CASGLVRISRQLQETQYF.

The V and J genes are TRBV7-2 and TRBJ2-7; TRBD2 might be the D (5 bases). CDR3 length: 15 amino acids. Trimming took 1 base from V and 3 from J, leaving 13 bases between them. The germline gives CDR1 SGHTA, CDR2 FQGNSA. The CDR3 loop is CASSLGGGRDYEQYF. DNA for the CDR3: TGTGCCAGCAGCTTAGGTGGTGGTCGGGACTACGAGCAGTACTTC.